What follows are 30 T cell receptor beta chains derived from one specimen sequenced in a study of beta chain features in type 1 diabetes. The study's findings and limits: Among all four CD4+ subsets, Type 1 diabetes patients had TCRB CDR3s that were moderately but significantly shorter.

TCRB transcripts that were expressed got sequenced, as all of the isolated RNA had been reverse transcribed. The data were produced by immunoSEQ multiplex PCR, yet TCRdb's version contains in-frame clones alone and is incomplete. Of 600,000 or so clones in the sample, around 12% were seen once. No antigen has been identified for these receptors. The sequencing sample was made of naive CD4+ T cells from blood. These receptors were taken from a man younger than 40 with type 1 diabetes.

The CDR3 region is CASSLARLGDTQYF. The CDR3 nucleotides are TGTGCCAGCAGCTTAGCTCGGCTAGGAGATACGCAGTATTTT. This chain connects TRBV7-3 to TRBJ2-3; D unclear. Germline V gene data show CDR1 as SGHTA and CDR2 as FQGTGA. CDR3 size: 14 residues. With 2 bases removed from V and 5 bases from J, the gap between germline ends came to 11 bases.

The genes are TRBV2 and TRBJ1-6; a weak D match, TRBD1 (5 bases). This CDR3 contains 14 residues. Between the trimmed V and J ends, which lost 10 bases and 7 bases, there was a span of 17 bases. Germline V gives CDR1 SNHLY, CDR2 FYNNEI. CDR3 in amino acids: CATTPTARNSPLHF. CDR3 coding DNA: TGTGCCACCACCCCGACAGCGCGCAATTCACCCCTCCACTTT.

In its sample, this clone was seen a few times. The J gene is TRBJ1-1, the V gene TRBV4-2; D possibly corresponds to TRBD1 (6 bases). This CDR3 is 16 amino acids long. Trimming took off 0 bases at V and 3 bases at J, with 14 bases between the two ends. In germline, CDR1 is LGHNA, CDR2 YNFKEQ. This CDR3 is CASSQEGGGQDTEAFF. CDR3 nucleotides: TGTGCCAGCAGCCAAGAAGGGGGTGGTCAGGACACTGAAGCTTTCTTT.

This clone was counted only a few times. J is TRBJ1-2 and V is TRBV2, with unresolved D. The CDR3 extends over 13 amino acids. V shed 11 bases and J shed 7 bases, with 20 bases lying between them. The germline gives CDR1 SNHLY, CDR2 FYNNEI. As DNA, the CDR3 is TGTGCCTTAGCTGAGGGCGGGTGGTTTGGCTACACCTTC. Translated, it gives CALAEGGWFGYTF.

This clone has a handful of counts. The chain combines TRBV10-3 with TRBJ2-3; 11 bases line up with TRBD2. Losses at the gene ends were 11 bases for V and 4 bases for J; bases not matched to a gene: 8. The CDR3 is 14 amino acids. Germline V CDR1 and CDR2: ENHRY, SYGVKD. CDR3 amino acids: CALSSTSGADTQYF. DNA of the CDR3: TGTGCCCTCTCCTCGACTAGCGGGGCAGATACGCAGTATTTT.

Only a few counts were recorded for this clone. An end of the junction does not agree with germline; a read error may underlie this. The V and J genes are TRBV9 and TRBJ2-1; the match to TRBD1 covers 10 bases. Germline V gene data show CDR1 as SGDLS and CDR2 as YYNGEE. The CDR3 runs 15 residues. CDR3 coding DNA: TGTGCCAGTAGCGCCCAGACAGGGGGCAGGGATGAGCAGTTCTTC. Its translation: CASSAQTGGRDEQFF.

This clone was seen a handful of times. The J gene is TRBJ2-5, the V gene TRBV19, with 10 bases fitting TRBD1. V shed 5 bases, J shed 2 bases, and the junction held 14 bases outside the gene matches. This CDR3 is 18 amino acids long. Germline V CDR1 and CDR2: LNHDA, SQIVND (reference sequence). The CDR3 protein is CASSHSGTGVQPQETQYF. In DNA form, the CDR3 reads TGTGCCAGTAGTCACTCCGGGACAGGGGTCCAGCCACAAGAGACCCAGTACTTC.

There are a few counts of this clone. The chain combines TRBV27 with TRBJ2-5; perhaps TRBD2 as D (6 bases). The germline V and J ends were trimmed by 6 bases and 5 bases, with 13 bases remaining between them. The CDR3 runs 13 residues. Germline V CDR1 and CDR2: MNHEY, SMNVEV (reference sequence). The CDR3 is CASRAPGRETQYF. CDR3 DNA sequence: TGTGCCAGCAGGGCCCCTGGGAGGGAGACCCAGTACTTC.

To note about this clone: This sample also contains other DNA sequences that code for the same CDR3. The chain links TRBV5-1 to TRBJ2-5; 8 nucleotides agree with TRBD1. The CDR3 loop spans 14 amino acids. CDR1 and CDR2 from the germline V gene are SGHRS and YFSETQ. V was pared by 3 bases and J by 5 bases, with 6 bases of the junction left unmatched. The CDR3 bases are TGCGCCAGCAGCTCCGGACAGGGTGGGGAGACCCAGTACTTC. Translating it yields CASSSGQGGETQYF.

This clone has a handful of counts. The chain carries TRBV10-3 and TRBJ2-5; D perhaps matches TRBD1 (6 bases). The CDR3 runs to 12 residues. Germline V CDR1 and CDR2: ENHRY, SYGVKD. V lost 6 bases to trimming and J lost 5 bases, with 10 bases between them. The CDR3 DNA follows: TGTGCCATCAGCAGACAGGAGGAGACCCAGTACTTC. This gives the protein CAISRQEETQYF.

V gene TRBV4-3 combines with J gene TRBJ2-1; D call uncertain. The CDR3 is made up of 13 amino acids. Trimming stripped 0 bases from V and 7 bases from J, with 7 bases between. Germline assignment: CDR1 LGHNA and CDR2 YSLEER. CDR3 in amino acids: CASSQETRNEQFF. CDR3 DNA sequence: TGCGCCAGCAGCCAAGAGACTCGGAATGAGCAGTTCTTC.

In its sample, this clone was seen a few times. The chain has TRBV6-5 and TRBJ2-7; TRBD1 might be the D (7 bases). In germline, CDR1 is MNHEY, CDR2 SVGAGI. This CDR3 has 15 amino acids. Trimming pared 0 bases from V and 2 bases from J, leaving 11 bases between. CDR3 sequence (DNA): TGTGCCAGCAGTTACTCCGCAGGGGGGCCCTACGAGCAGTACTTC. It yields the protein CASSYSAGGPYEQYF.

The chain uses TRBV2 and TRBJ2-2, with D uncertain. The V gene lost 6 bases and the J gene lost 8 bases, with 4 bases spanning the gap. CDR3 length: 10 residues. Germline values: CDR1 SNHLY, CDR2 FYNNEI. CDR3 region: CASRGGELFF. The CDR3 region has the DNA TGTGCCAGCAGAGGGGGGGAGCTGTTTTTT. Using reference TRBV2 and TRBJ2-2 for the parts outside the CDR3, the full variable domain is EPEVTQTPSHQVTQMGQEVILRCVPISNHLYFYWYRQILGQKVEFLVSFYNNEISEKSEIFDDQFSVERPDGSNFTLKIRSTKLEDSAMYFCASRGGELFFGEGSRLTVL.

This clone was found a few times. The chain joins TRBV29-1 to TRBJ1-1; D is possibly TRBD1 (5 bases). V lost 2 bases and J lost 5, with 15 bases in between. In germline, CDR1 is SQVTM, CDR2 ANQGSEA. This CDR3 has 14 amino acids. This CDR3 is CSVELGVRGTEAFF. CDR3 nucleotide sequence: TGCAGCGTTGAATTGGGGGTGCGAGGGACTGAAGCTTTCTTT.

The V gene is TRBV13, the J gene TRBJ1-2, with D unresolved. CDR3 size: 15 residues. The V gene lost 6 bases and the J gene lost 0 bases, with 14 bases spanning the gap. Per the germline V gene, CDR1 is PRHDT and CDR2 is FYEKMQ (reference sequence). CDR3 DNA sequence: TGTGCCAGCAGTTCTCGCGACGGAGCTAACTATGGCTACACCTTC. This sequence encodes CASSSRDGANYGYTF.

The rearrangement joins TRBV2 to TRBJ2-1; D gene uncertain. Trimming shortened V by 6 bases and J by 0 bases, and 12 bases separated the two germline ends. Germline V gene sequence: CDR1 SNHLY, CDR2 FYNNEI. This CDR3 has 15 amino acids. The CDR3: CASRVMASSYNEQFF. The DNA for the CDR3 is TGTGCCAGCAGGGTGATGGCGAGCTCCTACAATGAGCAGTTCTTC.

This clone has a handful of counts. The V gene is TRBV30, the J gene TRBJ2-2; the D is unclear. Deletions cut 0 bases from V and 4 bases from J, with 15 bases between. CDR1 and CDR2 from the germline V gene are GTSNPN and SVGIG (reference sequence). The CDR3 has 16 amino acids. CDR3 region: CAWSVSPTGGTGELFF. The CDR3 nucleotides read TGTGCCTGGAGTGTTTCCCCGACGGGTGGCACCGGGGAGCTGTTTTTT.

V usage is TRBV29-1 and J usage is TRBJ1-2; no reliable D call. The V end lost 0 bases, the J end lost 5 bases, and 10 bases lay between the germline ends. From germline, CDR1 is SQVTM and CDR2 ANQGSEA. This CDR3 region has 13 residues. The CDR3 DNA reads TGCAGCGTTGAAGAGCCCTCTACATATGGCTACACCTTC. Its protein product is CSVEEPSTYGYTF.

The genes are TRBV7-9 and TRBJ1-1, with no clear D. The CDR3 has 13 amino acids. V lost 4 bases and J 3 bases, leaving 9 bases between the germline ends. Germline CDR1 and CDR2: SEHNR and FQNEAQ (reference sequence). The CDR3 DNA reads TGTGCCAGCAGCTACCTCCTCTACACTGAAGCTTTCTTT. Encoded protein: CASSYLLYTEAFF. The whole variable domain, remainder taken from reference TRBV7-9 and TRBJ1-1, is DTGVSQNPRHKITKRGQNVTFRCDPISEHNRLYWYRQTLGQGPEFLTYFQNEAQLEKSRLLSDRFSAERPKGSFSTLEIQRTEQGDSAMYLCASSYLLYTEAFFGQGTRLTVV.

This sequence joins TRBV4-3 and TRBJ1-1, with 8 bases lining up with TRBD1. The V segment lost 4 bases and the J segment 3 bases; nucleotides outside the gene matches: 13. The CDR3 totals 17 residues. Germline V gene data show CDR1 as LGHNA and CDR2 as YSLEER. CDR3 loop: CASSPRTGLGSDTEAFF. The CDR3 DNA is TGCGCCAGCAGCCCCCGGACAGGGCTCGGCTCCGACACTGAAGCTTTCTTT.

V is TRBV18 and J is TRBJ1-5; D call uncertain. The germline gives CDR1 KGHSH, CDR2 LQKENI. V was pared by 4 bases and J by 4 bases, with 11 bases between. There are 14 residues in the CDR3. This CDR3 reads CASSLGHSNQPQHF. The CDR3, as DNA: TGTGCCAGCTCACTCGGGCACTCTAATCAGCCCCAGCATTTT.

There are a few counts of this clone. This rearrangement joins TRBV19 to TRBJ2-3; the D is unclear. The CDR3 length is 13 residues. Germline CDR1 LNHDA, CDR2 SQIVND (reference sequence). With 4 bases removed from V and 8 bases from J, the gap between germline ends came to 13 bases. The CDR3 spells CASSSLEPATQYF. CDR3 bases: TGTGCCAGTAGTAGCCTGGAACCCGCTACGCAGTATTTT.

This clone came up a few times. The chain recombines TRBV25-1 with TRBJ2-1, with a tentative D call TRBD1 (5 bases). The CDR3 length is 18 residues. The V and J ends lost 0 bases and 4 bases respectively, with 19 bases between them. The germline V gene encodes CDR1 MGHDK and CDR2 SYGVNS. The CDR3 loop is CASSEYRQGFTPYNEQFF. DNA for the CDR3: TGTGCCAGCAGTGAATACAGGCAGGGTTTTACTCCTTACAATGAGCAGTTCTTC.

This clone has only a few counts. The V call is TRBV27, the J call TRBJ2-5; 8 bases map to TRBD1. Germline CDR1 and CDR2: MNHEY and SMNVEV (reference sequence). Losses at the gene ends were 2 bases for V and 6 bases for J; bases not matched to a gene: 5. The CDR3 covers 14 residues. CDR3 coding DNA: TGTGCCAGCAGTTTAGTACAGGGGGGAAAGACCCAGTACTTC. This gives the protein CASSLVQGGKTQYF.

The chain recombines TRBV11-2 with TRBJ1-3; D not resolved. Trimming stripped 3 bases from V and 7 bases from J, with 4 bases between. The CDR3 sequence is 11 residues long. The germline CDR1 and CDR2 sequences are SGHAT and FQNNGV. The CDR3 protein is CASSLENTIYF. In nucleotides, the CDR3 is TGTGCCAGCAGCTTGGAGAACACCATATATTTT. The full variable domain, completed using reference TRBV11-2 and TRBJ1-3, is EAGVAQSPRYKIIEKRQSVAFWCNPISGHATLYWYQQILGQGPKLLIQFQNNGVVDDSQLPKDRFSAERLKGVDSTLKIQPAKLEDSAVYLCASSLENTIYFGEGSWLTVV.

There are a few counts of this clone. The chain is built from TRBV6-6 and TRBJ1-2, with TRBD1 matching 7 bases. CDR1 MNHNY and CDR2 SVGAGI come from the germline V gene (reference sequence). The CDR3 is 14 amino acids. V lost 6 bases and J lost 0; bases outside the gene matches: 4. CDR3 in DNA: TGTGCCAGCAGACCGACAGGGCCTAACTATGGCTACACCTTC. Its protein is CASRPTGPNYGYTF.

This clone was observed a few times. This chain uses TRBV7-2 with TRBJ1-2; D is undetermined. The CDR3 runs to 15 residues. Germline V gene sequence: CDR1 SGHTA, CDR2 FQGNSA. Deletions cut 5 bases from V and 4 bases from J, with 17 bases between. CDR3 DNA: TGTGCCAGCAGCCCCCCGCTGCGGGCCACCTATGGCTACACCTTC. It yields the protein CASSPPLRATYGYTF.

CDR3 coding DNA: TGTGCCAGTAGTATATCGACAGGTCACTATGGCTACACCTTC. Translating it yields CASSISTGHYGYTF. J is TRBJ1-2 and V is TRBV19; maybe TRBD1 (6 bases). Germline CDR1 and CDR2: LNHDA and SQIVND (reference sequence). The V end was cut by 2 bases, the J end by 3 bases, with 10 bases between. The CDR3 runs 14 residues. Supplemented by reference TRBV19 and TRBJ1-2, the full variable domain reads DGGITQSPKYLFRKEGQNVTLSCEQNLNHDAMYWYRQDPGQGLRLIYYSQIVNDFQKGDIAEGYSVSREKKESFPLTVTSAQKNPTAFYLCASSISTGHYGYTFGSGTRLTVV.

This clone was counted a few times. This chain links TRBV18 with TRBJ2-1; D not resolved. The CDR3 consists of 15 residues. CDR1 and CDR2 (germline): KGHSH, LQKENI. Trimming left V 2 bases short and J 4 bases short, with 12 bases between. The CDR3 loop reads CASSPSDFLYNEQFF. Here the CDR3 DNA reads TGTGCCAGCTCACCAAGCGATTTCCTTTACAATGAGCAGTTCTTC.

The gene calls are TRBV7-9 and TRBJ1-6, with TRBD1 identical over 10 bases. The germline gives CDR1 SEHNR, CDR2 FQNEAQ (reference sequence). The CDR3 is 14 residues long. Trimming took 3 bases from V and 10 from J; bases not matched to a gene: 3. CDR3 in DNA: TGTGCCAGCAGCTTGGGACAGGGGATCTCACCCCTCCACTTT. Translated, it gives CASSLGQGISPLHF.